This TCR beta chain was captured by sequencing in a study of blood T cell repertoires in COVID-19. Turning to the study itself: The United States, Italy and Spain provided the acute and convalescent COVID-19 samples. Sources were T cells, B-cell-depleted T cells, or PBMCs; the material itself was cDNA or gDNA.

CDR1 and CDR2 (germline): MNHEY, SVGAGI. The J segment lost 2 bases and the V segment lost 7 bases, leaving 3 bases of the junction unmatched. The CDR3 length is 14 residues. TCRdb's table, derived via immunoSEQ multiplex PCR, lists solely in-frame clones and lacks some. The table lists about 480,000 clones, roughly nine tenths of them singletons, with approximately 0.9% in the top ten. V usage is TRBV6-5 and J usage is TRBJ2-7, with TRBD1 matching 12 bases. Material: peripheral blood. The sequence came from a man aged 18 to 29 with COVID-19, enrolled during active disease. CDR3 region: CASTWDRGPYEQYF. In nucleotides, the CDR3 is TGTGCCAGCACATGGGACAGGGGGCCCTACGAGCAGTACTTC.